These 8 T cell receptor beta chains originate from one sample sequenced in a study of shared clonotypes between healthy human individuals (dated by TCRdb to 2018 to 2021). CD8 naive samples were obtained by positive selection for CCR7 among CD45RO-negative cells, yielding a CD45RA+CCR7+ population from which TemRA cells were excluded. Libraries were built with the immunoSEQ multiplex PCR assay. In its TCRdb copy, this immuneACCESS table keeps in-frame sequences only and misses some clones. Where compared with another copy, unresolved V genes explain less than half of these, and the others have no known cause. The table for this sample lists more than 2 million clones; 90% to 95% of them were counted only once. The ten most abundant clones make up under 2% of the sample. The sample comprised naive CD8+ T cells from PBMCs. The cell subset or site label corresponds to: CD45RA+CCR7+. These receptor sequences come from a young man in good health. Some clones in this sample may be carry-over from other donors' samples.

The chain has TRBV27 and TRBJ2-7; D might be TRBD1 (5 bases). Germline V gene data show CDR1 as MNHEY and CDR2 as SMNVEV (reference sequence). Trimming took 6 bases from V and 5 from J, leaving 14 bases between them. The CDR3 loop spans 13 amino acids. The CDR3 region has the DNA TGTGCCAGCAGCCAGGGAAGTCCCCACGAGCAGTACTTC. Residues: CASSQGSPHEQYF.

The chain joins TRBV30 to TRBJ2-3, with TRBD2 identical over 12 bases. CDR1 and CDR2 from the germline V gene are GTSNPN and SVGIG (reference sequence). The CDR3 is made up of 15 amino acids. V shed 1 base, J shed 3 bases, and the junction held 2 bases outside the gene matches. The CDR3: CAWSGTSGITDTQYF. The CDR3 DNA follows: TGTGCCTGGAGTGGGACTAGCGGGATTACAGATACGCAGTATTTT.

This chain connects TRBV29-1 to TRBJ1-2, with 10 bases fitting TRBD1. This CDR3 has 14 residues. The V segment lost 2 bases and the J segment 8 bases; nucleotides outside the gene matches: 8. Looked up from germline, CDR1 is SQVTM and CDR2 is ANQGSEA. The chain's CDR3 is CSVELRTGGQGYTF. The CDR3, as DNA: TGCAGCGTTGAATTAAGGACAGGGGGTCAAGGCTACACCTTC. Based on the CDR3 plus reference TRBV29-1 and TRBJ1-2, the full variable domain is SAVISQKPSRDICQRGTSLTIQCQVDSQVTMMFWYRQQPGQSLTLIATANQGSEATYESGFVIDKFPISRPNLTFSTLTVSNMSPEDSSIYLCSVELRTGGQGYTFGSGTRLTVV.

This CDR3 reads CASSLVSGSADTQYF. The CDR3 DNA follows: TGCGCCAGCAGCTTGGTCTCAGGGTCGGCAGATACGCAGTATTTT. The rearrangement uses TRBV5-1 and TRBJ2-3; D is perhaps TRBD1 (5 bases). The CDR3 runs to 15 residues. CDR1 and CDR2 from the germline V gene are SGHRS and YFSETQ. V lost 0 bases and J 4 bases, leaving 12 bases between the germline ends.

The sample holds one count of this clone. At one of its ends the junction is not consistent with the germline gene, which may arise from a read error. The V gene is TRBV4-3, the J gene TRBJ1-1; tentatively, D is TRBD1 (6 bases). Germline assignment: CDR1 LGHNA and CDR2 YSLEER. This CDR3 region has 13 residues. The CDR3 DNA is TGCGCCAGCAGCCCAACGATCCAGGGGCCGCGGTCCTTT. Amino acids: CASSPTIQGPRSF.

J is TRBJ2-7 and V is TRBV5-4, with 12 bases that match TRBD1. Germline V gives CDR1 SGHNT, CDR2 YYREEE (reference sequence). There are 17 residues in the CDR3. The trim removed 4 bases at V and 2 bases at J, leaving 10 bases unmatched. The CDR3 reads CASSHGTGGAAPYEQYF. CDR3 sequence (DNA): TGTGCCAGCAGCCATGGGACAGGGGGCGCGGCGCCCTACGAGCAGTACTTC. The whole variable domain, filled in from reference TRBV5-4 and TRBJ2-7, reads ETGVTQSPTHLIKTRGQQVTLRCSSQSGHNTVSWYQQALGQGPQFIFQYYREEENGRGNFPPRFSGLQFPNYSSELNVNALELDDSALYLCASSHGTGGAAPYEQYFGPGTRLTVT.

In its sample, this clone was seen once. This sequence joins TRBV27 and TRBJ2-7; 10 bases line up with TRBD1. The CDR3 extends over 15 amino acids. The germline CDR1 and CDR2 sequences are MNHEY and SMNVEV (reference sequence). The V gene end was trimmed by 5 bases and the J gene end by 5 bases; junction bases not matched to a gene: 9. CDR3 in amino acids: CASSPRQGARHEQYF. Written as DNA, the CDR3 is TGTGCCAGCAGTCCCCGACAGGGGGCCCGTCACGAGCAGTACTTC.

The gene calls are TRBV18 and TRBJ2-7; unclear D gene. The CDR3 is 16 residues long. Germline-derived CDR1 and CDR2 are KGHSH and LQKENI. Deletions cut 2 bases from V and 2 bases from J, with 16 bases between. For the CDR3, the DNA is TGTGCCAGCTCACCAACCCGTCCCGGGCTCACCTACGAGCAGTACTTC. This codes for CASSPTRPGLTYEQYF.